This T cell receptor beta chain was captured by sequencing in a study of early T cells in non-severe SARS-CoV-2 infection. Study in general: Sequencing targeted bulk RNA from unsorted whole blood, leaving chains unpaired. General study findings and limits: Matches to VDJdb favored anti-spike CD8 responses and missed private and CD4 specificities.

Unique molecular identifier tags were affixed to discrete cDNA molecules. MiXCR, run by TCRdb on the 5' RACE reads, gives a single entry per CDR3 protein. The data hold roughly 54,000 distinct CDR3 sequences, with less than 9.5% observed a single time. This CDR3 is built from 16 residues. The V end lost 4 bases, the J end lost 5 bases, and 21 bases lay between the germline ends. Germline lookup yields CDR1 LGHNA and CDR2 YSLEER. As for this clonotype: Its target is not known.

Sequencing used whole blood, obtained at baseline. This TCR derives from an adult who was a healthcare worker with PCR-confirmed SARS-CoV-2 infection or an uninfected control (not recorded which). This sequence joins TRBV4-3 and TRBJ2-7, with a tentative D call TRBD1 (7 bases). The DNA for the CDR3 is TGCGCCAGCAGCCGAGAAGGGGGCCGGGGGTATAACGAGCAGTACTTC. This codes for CASSREGGRGYNEQYF.